This is a list of T cell receptor beta chains from one sample in a study of regulatory T cells in long-lasting Graves disease. Using its own MiXCR run on the multiplex PCR reads, TCRdb lists one record per CDR3 protein. The repertoire consists of some 340,000 distinct CDR3 sequences, with 10% to 15% occurring once and the leading ten covering approximately 17%. In addition, the sample was reused for a study of T cells in Graves' hyperthyroidism and ophthalmopathy.

The source material was peripheral blood mononuclear cells (PBMCs), sampled at new diagnosis, from a patient treated with antithyroid drugs. The receptors originated from a woman aged 18-35 years with Graves disease. Both conserved end residues are part of each CDR3. The D gene is left open where the match is weak. Part of the rows lack a size; the others show once, few, many or a class for expanded clones.

TRBJ2-3	many	-	TRBV28	CASSLVYPDTQYF	TGTGCCAGCAGTTTAGTCTATCCAGATACGCAGTATTTT
TRBJ2-5	many	-	TRBV27	CASSLRAPNLQETQYF	TGTGCCAGCAGTTTAAGGGCCCCTAACCTCCAAGAGACCCAGTACTTC
TRBJ2-3	-	TRBD2	TRBV24-1	CATSGAGPSGSTDTQYF	TGTGCCACCAGTGGTGCCGGGCCTAGCGGGAGCACAGATACGCAGTATTTT
TRBJ2-1	many	-	TRBV13	CASSPLNSLNEQFF	TGTGCCAGCAGCCCGCTTAACTCTCTCAATGAGCAGTTCTTC
TRBJ2-1	many	TRBD1	TRBV20-1	CSAIPGTGLFNEQFF	TGCAGTGCTATCCCCGGGACAGGGTTATTCAATGAGCAGTTCTTC
TRBJ1-5	-	TRBD1	TRBV7-2	CASSFLTLRDRDNQPQHF	TGTGCCAGCAGCTTTTTAACCCTCCGGGACAGGGACAATCAGCCCCAGCATTTT
TRBJ1-2	many	-	TRBV20-1	CSALTRGTNYGYTF	TGCAGTGCCCTTACAAGGGGGACTAACTATGGCTACACCTTC
TRBJ1-5	-	-	TRBV19	CASSIDHAQGSNQPQHF	TGTGCCAGTAGTATTGATCACGCGCAGGGGTCGAATCAGCCCCAGCATTTT
TRBJ2-4	many	TRBD2	TRBV20-1	CSASRAGEALAKNIQYF	TGCAGTGCTAGTAGAGCGGGGGAGGCTCTGGCCAAAAACATTCAGTACTTC
TRBJ1-2	many	TRBD1	TRBV20-1	CSARGDRGGNYGYTF	TGCAGTGCTAGAGGTGACAGGGGGGGGAACTATGGCTACACCTTC
TRBJ1-5	many	TRBD1	TRBV6-1	CASNLGQGYQPQHF	TGTGCCAGCAACCTGGGACAGGGCTATCAGCCCCAGCATTTT
TRBJ2-7	-	TRBD1	TRBV29-1	CSGSTTGWEQYF	TGCAGCGGAAGCACGACAGGGTGGGAGCAGTACTTC
TRBJ1-1	many	-	TRBV27	CAGSLRGFGSTEAFF	TGTGCCGGCAGTTTAAGAGGTTTTGGTTCCACTGAAGCTTTCTTT
TRBJ1-2	-	-	TRBV20-1	CSARDRGPGRNYGYTF	TGCAGTGCTAGAGACCGGGGACCGGGCAGAAACTATGGCTACACCTTC
TRBJ1-1	-	-	TRBV6-5	CAGSYAENTEAFF	TGTGCCGGCAGTTACGCGGAGAACACTGAAGCTTTCTTT
TRBJ2-1	-	-	TRBV9	CASSVGPVVAAYNEQFF	TGTGCCAGCAGCGTAGGGCCAGTGGTAGCGGCATACAATGAGCAGTTCTTC
TRBJ2-5	many	TRBD2	TRBV12-5	CASALGGAETQYF	TGTGCTAGTGCCCTCGGGGGGGCAGAGACCCAGTACTTC
TRBJ1-1	many	-	TRBV7-2	CASSLLSEAFF	TGTGCCAGCAGCTTATTGAGTGAAGCTTTCTTT
TRBJ2-3	many	-	TRBV12-3/TRBV12-4	CASSLSGPSDTQYF	TGTGCCAGCAGTTTATCCGGTCCGTCAGATACGCAGTATTTT
TRBJ1-5	many	-	TRBV2	CASNGRLNQPQHF	TGTGCCAGCAATGGACGGCTCAATCAGCCCCAGCATTTT
TRBJ2-2	-	TRBD2	TRBV6-2/TRBV6-3	CASSSFSGAKPEDTGELFF	TGTGCCAGCAGCTCATTTAGCGGGGCCAAACCGGAGGACACCGGGGAGCTGTTTTTT
TRBJ2-3	many	-	TRBV7-9	CASSLAITDTQYF	TGTGCCAGCAGCTTAGCTATAACAGATACGCAGTATTTT
TRBJ2-1	many	-	TRBV28	CASTPINSIGYNEQFF	TGTGCCAGCACTCCAATAAATAGTATTGGGTACAATGAGCAGTTCTTC
TRBJ2-7	few	TRBD2	TRBV7-2	CASSLAGEDEQYF	TGTGCCAGCAGCTTGGCGGGAGAAGACGAGCAGTACTTC
TRBJ2-5	many	TRBD2	TRBV20-1	CSAQGLAGGVNQETQYF	TGCAGTGCCCAAGGACTAGCGGGGGGGGTGAACCAAGAGACCCAGTACTTC
TRBJ2-1	many	-	TRBV5-1	CASSFTLRVSRDNEQFF	TGCGCCAGCAGCTTTACCCTCAGGGTTAGTAGGGACAATGAGCAGTTCTTC
TRBJ1-1	many	TRBD1	TRBV7-2	CASSLVGQTYLGNTEAFF	TGTGCCAGCAGCTTAGTGGGACAGACCTACTTGGGGAACACTGAAGCTTTCTTT
TRBJ1-5	-	-	TRBV28	CASKEGAHDQPQHF	TGTGCCAGCAAGGAGGGCGCACATGATCAGCCCCAGCATTTT
TRBJ2-1	many	TRBD2	TRBV27	CASSLSMVMLTKRELKNEQFF	TGTGCCAGCAGTTTATCGATGGTTATGTTGACGAAGCGGGAGTTAAAGAATGAGCAGTTCTTC
TRBJ2-1	many	TRBD2	TRBV9	CASSEAPGGEQFF	TGTGCCAGCAGCGAGGCCCCGGGGGGTGAGCAGTTCTTC
TRBJ2-1	many	-	TRBV5-1	CASSSTGNPYNEQFF	TGCGCCAGCAGCTCTACAGGGAACCCATACAATGAGCAGTTCTTC